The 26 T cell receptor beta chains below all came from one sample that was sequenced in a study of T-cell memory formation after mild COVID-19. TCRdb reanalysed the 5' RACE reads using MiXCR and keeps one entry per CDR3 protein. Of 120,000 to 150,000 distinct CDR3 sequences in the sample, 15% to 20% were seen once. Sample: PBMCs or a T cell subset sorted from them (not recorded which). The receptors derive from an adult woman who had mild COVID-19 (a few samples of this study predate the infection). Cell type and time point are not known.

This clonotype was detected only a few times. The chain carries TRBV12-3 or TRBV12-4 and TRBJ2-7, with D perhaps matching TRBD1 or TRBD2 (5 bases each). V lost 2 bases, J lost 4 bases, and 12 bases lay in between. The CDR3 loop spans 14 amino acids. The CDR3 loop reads CASSLSLRGYEQYF. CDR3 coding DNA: TGTGCCAGCAGTTTAAGCTTGAGGGGTTACGAGCAGTACTTC.

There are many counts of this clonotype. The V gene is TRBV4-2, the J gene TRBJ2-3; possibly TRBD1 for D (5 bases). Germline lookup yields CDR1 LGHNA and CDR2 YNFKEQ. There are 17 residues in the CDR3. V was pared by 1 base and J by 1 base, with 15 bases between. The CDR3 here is CASSQVGATDGTDTQYF. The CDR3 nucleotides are TGTGCCAGCAGCCAAGTTGGGGCGACAGATGGCACAGATACGCAGTATTTT.

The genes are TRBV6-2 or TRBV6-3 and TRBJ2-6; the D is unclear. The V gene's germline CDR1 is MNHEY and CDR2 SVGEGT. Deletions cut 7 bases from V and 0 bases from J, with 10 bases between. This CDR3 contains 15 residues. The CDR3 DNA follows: TGTGCCAGCATGAACAAGTTCTCTGGGGCCAACGTCCTGACTTTC. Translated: CASMNKFSGANVLTF.

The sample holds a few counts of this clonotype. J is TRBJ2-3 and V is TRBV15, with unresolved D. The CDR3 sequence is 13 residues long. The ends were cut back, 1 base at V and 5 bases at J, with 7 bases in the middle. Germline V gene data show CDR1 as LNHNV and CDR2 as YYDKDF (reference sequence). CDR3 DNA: TGTGCCACCAGCAGAGTCATAGAAGATACGCAGTATTTT. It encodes CATSRVIEDTQYF. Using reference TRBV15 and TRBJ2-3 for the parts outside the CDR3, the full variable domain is DAMVIQNPRYQVTQFGKPVTLSCSQTLNHNVMYWYQQKSSQAPKLLFHYYDKDFNNEADTPDNFQSRRPNTSFCFLDIRSPGLGDTAMYLCATSRVIEDTQYFGPGTRLTVL.

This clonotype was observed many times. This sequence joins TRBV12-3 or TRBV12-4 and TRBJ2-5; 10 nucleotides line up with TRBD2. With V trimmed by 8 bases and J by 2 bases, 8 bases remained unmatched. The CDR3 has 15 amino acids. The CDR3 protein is CASGTAGGWQETQYF. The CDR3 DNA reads TGTGCCAGCGGGACAGCGGGGGGGTGGCAAGAGACCCAGTACTTC.

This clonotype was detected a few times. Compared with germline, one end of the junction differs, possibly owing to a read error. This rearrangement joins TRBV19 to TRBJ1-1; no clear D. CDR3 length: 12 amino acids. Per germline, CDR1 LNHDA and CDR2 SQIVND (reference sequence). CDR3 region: CASSKTGYPSRF. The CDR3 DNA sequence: TGTGCCAGTAGTAAGACCGGGTACCCTAGTCGCTTT.

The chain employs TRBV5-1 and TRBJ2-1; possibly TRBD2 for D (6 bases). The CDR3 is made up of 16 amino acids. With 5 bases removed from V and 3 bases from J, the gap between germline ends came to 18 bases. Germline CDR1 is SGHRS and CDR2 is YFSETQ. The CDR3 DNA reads TGCGCCAGCAGTTCGGTTAATGGCGGGAACTACAATGAGCAGTTCTTC. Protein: CASSSVNGGNYNEQFF.

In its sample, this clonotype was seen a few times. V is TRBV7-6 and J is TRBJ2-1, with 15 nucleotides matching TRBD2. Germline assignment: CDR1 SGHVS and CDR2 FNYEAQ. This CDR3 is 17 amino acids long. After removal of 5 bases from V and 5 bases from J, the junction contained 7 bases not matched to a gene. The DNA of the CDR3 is TGTGCCAGCAGCCTCCGGACTAGCGGGAGGGCCAACAATGAGCAGTTCTTC. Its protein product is CASSLRTSGRANNEQFF.

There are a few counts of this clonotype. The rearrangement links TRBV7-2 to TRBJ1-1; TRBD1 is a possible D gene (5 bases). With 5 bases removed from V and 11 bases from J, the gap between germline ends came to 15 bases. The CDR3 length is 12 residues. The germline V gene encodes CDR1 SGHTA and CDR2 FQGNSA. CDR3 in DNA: TGTGCCAGCAGCCCCCTGACAGAGCGGGCTTTCTTT. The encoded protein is CASSPLTERAFF.

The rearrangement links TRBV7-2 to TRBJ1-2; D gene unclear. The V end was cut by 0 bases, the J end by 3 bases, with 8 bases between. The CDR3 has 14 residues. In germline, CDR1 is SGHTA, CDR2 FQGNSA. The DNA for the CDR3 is TGTGCCAGCAGCTTAGCCGGAAGAGACTATGGCTACACCTTC. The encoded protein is CASSLAGRDYGYTF.

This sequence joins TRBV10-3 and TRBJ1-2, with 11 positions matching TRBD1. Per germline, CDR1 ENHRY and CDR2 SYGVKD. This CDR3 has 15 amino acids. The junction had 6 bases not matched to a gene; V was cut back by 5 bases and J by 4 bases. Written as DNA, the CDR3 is TGTGCCATCAGTAACGCCGGGACAGGGGGCTATGGCTACACCTTC. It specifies CAISNAGTGGYGYTF.

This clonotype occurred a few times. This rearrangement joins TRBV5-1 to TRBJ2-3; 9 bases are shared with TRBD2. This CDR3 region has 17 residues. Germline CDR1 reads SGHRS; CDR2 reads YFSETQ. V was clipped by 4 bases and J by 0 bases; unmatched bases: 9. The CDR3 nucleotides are TGCGCCAGCAGCGCAGGGACTAGCCTAGTTAGCACAGATACGCAGTATTTT. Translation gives CASSAGTSLVSTDTQYF.

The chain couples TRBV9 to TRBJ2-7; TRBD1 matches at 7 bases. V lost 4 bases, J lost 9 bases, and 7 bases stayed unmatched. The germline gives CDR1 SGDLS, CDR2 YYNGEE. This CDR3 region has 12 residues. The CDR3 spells CASSTRQGRQYF. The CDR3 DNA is TGTGCCAGCAGCACCAGACAGGGTCGGCAGTACTTC.

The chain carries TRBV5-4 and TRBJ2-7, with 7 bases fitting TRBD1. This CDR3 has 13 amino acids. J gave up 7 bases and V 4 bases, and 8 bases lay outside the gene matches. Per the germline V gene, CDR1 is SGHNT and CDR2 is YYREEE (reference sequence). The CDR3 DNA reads TGTGCCAGCAGCCGGGACACCAGGGGGGAGCAGTACTTC. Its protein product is CASSRDTRGEQYF.

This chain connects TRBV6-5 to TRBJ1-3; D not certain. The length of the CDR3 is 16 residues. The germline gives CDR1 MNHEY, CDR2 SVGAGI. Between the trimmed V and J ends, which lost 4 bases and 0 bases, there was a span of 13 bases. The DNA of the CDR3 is TGTGCCAGCAGTTCAGGTCGTCTCTTCTCTGGAAACACCATATATTTT. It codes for CASSSGRLFSGNTIYF.

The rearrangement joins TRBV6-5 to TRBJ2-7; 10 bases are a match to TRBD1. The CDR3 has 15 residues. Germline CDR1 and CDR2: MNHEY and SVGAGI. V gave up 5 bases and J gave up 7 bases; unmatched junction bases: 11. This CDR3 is CASSPSGQGFWEQYF. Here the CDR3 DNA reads TGTGCCAGCAGTCCATCGGGACAGGGGTTTTGGGAGCAGTACTTC.

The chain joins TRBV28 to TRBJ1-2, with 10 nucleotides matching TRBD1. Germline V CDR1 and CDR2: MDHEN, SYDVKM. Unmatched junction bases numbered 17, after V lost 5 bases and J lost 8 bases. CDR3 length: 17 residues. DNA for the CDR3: TGTGCCAGCAGTCCATTTGGGACAGGGGCCGTCTGGGGAGGCTACACCTTC. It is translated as CASSPFGTGAVWGGYTF.

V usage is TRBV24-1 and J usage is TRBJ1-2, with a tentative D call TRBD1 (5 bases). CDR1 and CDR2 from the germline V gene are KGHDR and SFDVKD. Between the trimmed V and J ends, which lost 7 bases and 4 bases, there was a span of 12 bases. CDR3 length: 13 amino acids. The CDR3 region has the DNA TGTGCCACCAGGCGAGGGGAAGGCTATGGCTACACCTTC. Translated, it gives CATRRGEGYGYTF.

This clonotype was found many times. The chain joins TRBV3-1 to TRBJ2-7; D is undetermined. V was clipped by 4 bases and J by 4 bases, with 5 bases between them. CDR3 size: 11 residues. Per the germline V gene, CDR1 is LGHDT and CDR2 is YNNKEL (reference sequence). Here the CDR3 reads CASSLRYEQYF. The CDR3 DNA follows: TGTGCCAGCAGCCTGAGGTACGAGCAGTACTTC.

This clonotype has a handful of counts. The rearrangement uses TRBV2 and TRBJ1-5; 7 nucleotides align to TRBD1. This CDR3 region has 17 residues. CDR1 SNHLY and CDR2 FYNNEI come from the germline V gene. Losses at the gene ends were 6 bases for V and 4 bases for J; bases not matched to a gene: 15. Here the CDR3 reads CASRRGGVRGPNQPQHF. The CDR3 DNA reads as TGTGCCAGCAGGCGAGGTGGAGTGAGGGGGCCAAATCAGCCCCAGCATTTT.

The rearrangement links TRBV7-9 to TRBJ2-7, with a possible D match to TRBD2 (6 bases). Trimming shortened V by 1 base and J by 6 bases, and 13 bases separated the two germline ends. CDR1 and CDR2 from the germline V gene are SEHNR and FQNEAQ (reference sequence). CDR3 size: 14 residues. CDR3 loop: CASSLEVSGAEQYF. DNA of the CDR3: TGTGCCAGCAGCTTAGAAGTCTCGGGAGCCGAGCAGTACTTC.

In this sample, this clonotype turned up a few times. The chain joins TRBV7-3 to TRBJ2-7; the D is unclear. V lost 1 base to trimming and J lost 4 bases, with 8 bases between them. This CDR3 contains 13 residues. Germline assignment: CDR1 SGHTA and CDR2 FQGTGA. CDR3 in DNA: TGTGCCAGCAGCTTAAACCCCGGTTACGAGCAGTACTTC. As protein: CASSLNPGYEQYF.

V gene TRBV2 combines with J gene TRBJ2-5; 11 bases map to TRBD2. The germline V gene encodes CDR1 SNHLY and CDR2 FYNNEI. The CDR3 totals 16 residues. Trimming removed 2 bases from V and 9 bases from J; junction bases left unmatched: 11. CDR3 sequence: CASSEYTSGGPMAQYF. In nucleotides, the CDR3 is TGTGCCAGCAGTGAATATACTAGCGGGGGTCCGATGGCCCAGTACTTC.

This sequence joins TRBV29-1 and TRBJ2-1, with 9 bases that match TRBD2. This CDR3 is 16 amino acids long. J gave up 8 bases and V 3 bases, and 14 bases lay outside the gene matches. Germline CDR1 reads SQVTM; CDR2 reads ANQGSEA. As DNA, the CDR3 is TGCAGCGTTGAGAGGGGGGCGGGACTAGCTTCGGATGAGCAGTTCTTC. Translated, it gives CSVERGAGLASDEQFF.

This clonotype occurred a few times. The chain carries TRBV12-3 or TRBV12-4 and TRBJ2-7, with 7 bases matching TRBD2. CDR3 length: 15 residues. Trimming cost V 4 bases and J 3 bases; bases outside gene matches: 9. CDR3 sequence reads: CASSSAGGKFYEQYF. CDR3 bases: TGTGCCAGCAGTTCCGCCGGGGGGAAGTTCTACGAGCAGTACTTC.

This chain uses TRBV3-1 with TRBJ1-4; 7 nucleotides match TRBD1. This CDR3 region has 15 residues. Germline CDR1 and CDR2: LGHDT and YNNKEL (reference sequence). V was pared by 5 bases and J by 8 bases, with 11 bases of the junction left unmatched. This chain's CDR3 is CASSTWTGQKEKLFF. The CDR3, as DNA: TGTGCCAGCAGCACCTGGACAGGCCAGAAGGAAAAACTGTTTTTT.